This passage covers 24 T cell receptor beta chains from one sample sequenced in a study of vaccination effects on CD4 cells after COVID-19. ViraFEST expansion of antigen-specific CD4+ T cells with viral peptide pools preceded sequencing. With roughly 9 days of culture completed, CD4+ T cells were isolated. The vaccine given was either BNT162b2 or mRNA-1273, in two doses. Their antigens remain unidentified. Measured with immunoSEQ multiplex PCR; TCRdb has only the in-frame clones, and not every one. Here the sample spans tens of thousands of clones, roughly 80% being singletons. The specimen was CD4+ T cells from PBMCs cultured with SARS-CoV-2 spike peptides, collected after COVID-19 vaccination. The receptors here all came from a human donor who received a COVID-19 vaccine. Some clones in this sample may be carry-over from other donors' samples.

This clone was seen a handful of times. This chain links TRBV2 with TRBJ2-1; D might be TRBD1 or TRBD2, each matching 5 bases. Between the trimmed V and J ends, which lost 7 bases and 6 bases, there was a span of 13 bases. Germline loops: CDR1 SNHLY, CDR2 FYNNEI. The CDR3 length is 13 residues. This CDR3 is CASTRDRGNEQFF. The CDR3 DNA follows: TGTGCCAGCACCCGGGATAGGGGCAATGAGCAGTTCTTC.

CDR3 in amino acids: CAWAGQGNTIYF. For the CDR3, the DNA is TGTGCCTGGGCGGGACAGGGAAACACCATATATTTT. The genes are TRBV30 and TRBJ1-3, with 7 nucleotides matching TRBD1. Trimming took 5 bases from V and 4 from J; bases not matched to a gene: 2. There are 12 residues in the CDR3. CDR1 and CDR2 from the germline V gene are GTSNPN and SVGIG (reference sequence).

This clone was seen once. The chain combines TRBV12-5 with TRBJ1-4; maybe TRBD1 (5 bases). From germline, CDR1 is LGHNT and CDR2 FRNRAP. V was trimmed by 0 bases and J by 0 bases, leaving 23 bases between them. This CDR3 comprises 21 residues. This CDR3 is CASGLVRDGALHIATNEKLFF. CDR3 coding DNA: TGTGCTAGTGGTTTGGTACGGGACGGAGCCCTCCACATTGCAACTAATGAAAAACTGTTTTTT.

The V and J genes are TRBV19 and TRBJ2-5; 14 bases are a match to TRBD2. V was pared by 3 bases and J by 2 bases, with 2 bases of the junction left unmatched. In germline, CDR1 is LNHDA, CDR2 SQIVND (reference sequence). CDR3 size: 16 residues. CDR3 sequence: CASSMGLAGAQETQYF. The CDR3 nucleotides read TGTGCCAGTAGTATGGGACTAGCGGGGGCTCAAGAGACCCAGTACTTC.

The chain links TRBV7-2 to TRBJ2-3; 11 bases are a match to TRBD2. V lost 3 bases and J lost 7; bases outside the gene matches: 12. The CDR3 has 17 amino acids. Germline values: CDR1 SGHTA, CDR2 FQGNSA. CDR3 coding DNA: TGTGCCAGCAGCTTCCAGACTAGCGGGGTCACCCGATATACGCAGTATTTT. Its protein product is CASSFQTSGVTRYTQYF.

V and J are TRBV5-1 and TRBJ1-2; TRBD1 might be the D (6 bases). The CDR3 is 15 amino acids. CDR1 and CDR2 from the germline V gene are SGHRS and YFSETQ. V lost 3 bases, J lost 5 bases, and 17 bases lay in between. The CDR3 DNA reads TGCGCCAGCAGCTACACAACAGGGTCCACTTATGGCTACACCTTC. Translation: CASSYTTGSTYGYTF.

This sequence joins TRBV9 and TRBJ2-5; TRBD2 matches at 11 bases. The CDR3 extends over 16 amino acids. V dropped 4 bases and J dropped 4; count of bases not matched to a gene: 9. CDR1 and CDR2 from the germline V gene are SGDLS and YYNGEE. CDR3 bases: TGTGCCAGCAGCCCTTGGGGGGGACTAGCGGCAGAGACCCAGTACTTC. Protein sequence: CASSPWGGLAAETQYF. Supplemented by reference TRBV9 and TRBJ2-5, the full variable domain reads DSGVTQTPKHLITATGQRVTLRCSPRSGDLSVYWYQQSLDQGLQFLIQYYNGEERAKGNILERFSAQQFPDLHSELNLSSLELGDSALYFCASSPWGGLAAETQYFGPGTRLLVL.

V usage is TRBV27 and J usage is TRBJ2-5; a weak D match, TRBD1 (5 bases). This CDR3 is 15 amino acids long. The V and J ends lost 6 bases and 2 bases respectively, with 16 bases between them. Germline V lookup: CDR1 MNHEY, CDR2 SMNVEV (reference sequence). The CDR3 is CASRRSGLFQETQYF. CDR3 coding DNA: TGTGCCAGCAGGAGGTCAGGGTTATTTCAAGAGACCCAGTACTTC.

This chain connects TRBV20-1 to TRBJ1-6; TRBD1 agrees at 7 bases. The germline CDR1 and CDR2 sequences are DFQATT and SNEGSKA (reference sequence). V trimming: 6 bases; J trimming: 7 bases; junction bases outside the gene matches: 6. The CDR3 spans 13 residues. The CDR3 is CSASDRANSPLHF. The CDR3 nucleotides are TGCAGTGCAAGTGACAGGGCGAATTCACCCCTCCACTTT.

This chain links TRBV6-5 with TRBJ2-2; D might be TRBD1 or TRBD2, each matching 6 bases. The V gene's germline CDR1 is MNHEY and CDR2 SVGAGI. The CDR3 contains 15 residues. Deletions cut 6 bases from V and 6 bases from J, with 17 bases between. The CDR3 sequence: CASRGTGWGAGELFF. The DNA for the CDR3 is TGTGCCAGCAGGGGAACAGGGTGGGGGGCCGGGGAGCTGTTTTTT.

The V and J genes are TRBV11-2 and TRBJ1-6; D is possibly TRBD1 (6 bases). The CDR3 totals 19 residues. Germline V gene sequence: CDR1 SGHAT, CDR2 FQNNGV. The V end was cut by 4 bases, the J end by 0 bases, with 19 bases between. The CDR3 protein is CASSSCRQDGPSYNSPLHF. CDR3 bases: TGTGCCAGCAGCTCCTGCCGACAGGACGGGCCCTCCTATAATTCACCCCTCCACTTT.

This chain links TRBV18 with TRBJ1-2; D perhaps matches TRBD1 (6 bases). V lost 3 bases to trimming and J lost 8 bases, with 22 bases between them. The germline CDR1 and CDR2 sequences are KGHSH and LQKENI. The CDR3 spans 16 residues. This chain's CDR3 is CASSPPGGGRPQGYTF. The CDR3 coding sequence is TGTGCCAGCTCACCCCCCGGGGGGGGCAGGCCCCAGGGCTACACCTTC.

The V gene is TRBV5-1, the J gene TRBJ2-5, with 7 positions matching TRBD1. From germline, CDR1 is SGHRS and CDR2 YFSETQ. There are 15 residues in the CDR3. Trimming removed 0 bases from V and 1 base from J; junction bases left unmatched: 3. The CDR3 coding sequence is TGCGCCAGCAGCTTGGGGGACAGTGTCCAAGAGACCCAGTACTTC. This codes for CASSLGDSVQETQYF.

Here the CDR3 DNA reads TGTGCCACCAGCGCGCGGGGACAGGGCCTCGGTGATTCACCCCTCCACTTT. Translation: CATSARGQGLGDSPLHF. The chain couples TRBV15 to TRBJ1-6, with TRBD1 matching over 9 bases. Germline CDR1 reads LNHNV; CDR2 reads YYDKDF (reference sequence). The CDR3 runs to 17 residues. Germline trimming cut 5 bases from V and 8 bases from J; bases unmatched to any gene: 13.

The chain employs TRBV3-1 (or the pseudogene TRBV3-2) and TRBJ1-2; tentatively, D is TRBD1 (5 bases). The CDR3 has 15 residues. V lost 2 bases to trimming and J lost 5 bases, with 15 bases between them. Germline V lookup: CDR1 LGHDT, CDR2 YNNKEL (reference sequence). CDR3: CASSQSLGTAYGYTF. The CDR3 DNA is TGTGCCAGCAGCCAATCCTTAGGGACGGCTTATGGCTACACCTTC.

V usage is TRBV7-2 and J usage is TRBJ2-5; perhaps TRBD2 as D (5 bases). The CDR3 contains 13 residues. Deletions cut 3 bases from V and 6 bases from J, with 11 bases between. Per the germline V gene, CDR1 is SGHTA and CDR2 is FQGNSA. In nucleotides, the CDR3 is TGTGCCAGCAGCTTTCGGGGAACGAAGACCCAGTACTTC. Protein sequence: CASSFRGTKTQYF. Filled out from reference TRBV7-2 and TRBJ2-5, the complete variable domain reads GAGVSQSPSNKVTEKGKDVELRCDPISGHTALYWYRQSLGQGLEFLIYFQGNSAPDKSGLPSDRFSAERTGGSVSTLTIQRTQQEDSAVYLCASSFRGTKTQYFGPGTRLLVL.

This rearrangement joins TRBV12-5 to TRBJ1-5; TRBD1 might be the D (5 bases). Trimming stripped 6 bases from V and 4 bases from J, with 10 bases between. The CDR3 runs to 13 residues. Germline assignment: CDR1 LGHNT and CDR2 FRNRAP. The CDR3 spells CASGHDSNQPQHF. CDR3 DNA: TGTGCTAGTGGCCATGACAGTAATCAGCCCCAGCATTTT.

The chain recombines TRBV30 with TRBJ1-5; D unclear. This CDR3 region has 12 residues. The germline CDR1 and CDR2 sequences are GTSNPN and SVGIG (reference sequence). V lost 5 bases and J lost 6, with 11 bases in between. The CDR3 here is CAWGLPGQPQHF. The CDR3 DNA sequence: TGTGCCTGGGGACTTCCCGGTCAGCCCCAGCATTTT.

The V gene is TRBV18, the J gene TRBJ2-1; maybe TRBD1 (7 bases). Germline CDR1 is KGHSH and CDR2 is LQKENI. Trimming took 5 bases from V and 2 from J, leaving 19 bases between them. This CDR3 spans 17 amino acids. CDR3 bases: TGTGCCAGCTCATCCCAAACAGGGGAGGACGCCTACAATGAGCAGTTCTTC. This codes for CASSSQTGEDAYNEQFF.

This clone was picked up one time. The genes are TRBV6-5 and TRBJ1-2, with 10 bases aligning to TRBD1. The V segment lost 2 bases and the J segment 5 bases; nucleotides outside the gene matches: 2. Germline loops: CDR1 MNHEY, CDR2 SVGAGI. The length of the CDR3 is 14 residues. The CDR3: CASSYQGQGYGYTF. The CDR3 bases are TGTGCCAGCAGTTACCAGGGACAGGGGTATGGCTACACCTTC.

In DNA, the CDR3 is TGTGCCAGCAGTGACAGGGGTTACCAGCCCCAGCATTTT. This encodes CASSDRGYQPQHF. This chain uses TRBV2 with TRBJ1-5; possible D gene TRBD1, 6 bases. CDR1 SNHLY and CDR2 FYNNEI come from the germline V gene. The CDR3 extends over 13 amino acids. V was trimmed by 3 bases and J by 7 bases, leaving 10 bases between them.

The V gene is TRBV5-1, the J gene TRBJ2-2; 8 positions match TRBD1. The CDR3 is 17 amino acids. After removal of 4 bases from V and 5 bases from J, the junction contained 13 bases not matched to a gene. The germline gives CDR1 SGHRS, CDR2 YFSETQ. CDR3 coding DNA: TGCGCCAGCAGCCACAGGATAGGACAGGGTTTTACCGGGGAGCTGTTTTTT. The encoded protein is CASSHRIGQGFTGELFF.

This chain joins TRBV6-6 and TRBJ2-2; D unclear. V gave up 0 bases and J gave up 8 bases, with 10 bases separating them. Germline assignment: CDR1 MNHNY and CDR2 SVGAGI (reference sequence). This CDR3 has 14 residues. The CDR3 spells CASSYSLERGELFF. In DNA form, the CDR3 reads TGTGCCAGCAGTTACTCGTTGGAGAGGGGGGAGCTGTTTTTT.

The chain links TRBV27 to TRBJ1-1; TRBD1 agrees at 9 bases. The germline CDR1 and CDR2 sequences are MNHEY and SMNVEV (reference sequence). CDR3 length: 16 amino acids. With V trimmed by 4 bases and J by 1 base, 7 bases remained unmatched. CDR3 region: CASSSLRTGANTEAFF. As DNA, the CDR3 is TGTGCCAGCAGTTCACTTAGGACAGGGGCGAACACTGAAGCTTTCTTT.